The present T cell receptor beta chain was sequenced within a study of CD8 T cells in Susac syndrome. The RNA, roughly 0.45 to 1 ug, was put through reverse transcription using random hexamers. Amplification of TCR beta CDR3 by immunoSEQ multiplex PCR spanned 54 Vbeta and 13 Jbeta. MiXCR, applied by TCRdb to the immunoSEQ multiplex PCR reads, yields one record per CDR3 protein. The sample yields about 81,000 distinct CDR3 sequences, roughly 94% seen once. This CDR3 has 14 amino acids. J was trimmed by 1 base and V by 3 bases; bases with no gene match: 2. The germline CDR1 and CDR2 sequences are DFQATT and SNEGSKA (reference sequence).

The sequenced material came from CD8+ T cells from PBMCs. This sequence joins TRBV20-1 and TRBJ2-1, with 8 bases lining up with TRBD2. This receptor was identified in a human donor with Susac syndrome. CDR3 protein: CSASTSGSYNEQFF. The CDR3 DNA reads TGCAGTGCTAGTACTAGCGGATCCTACAATGAGCAGTTCTTC.